Each of the 19 T cell receptor beta chains below was sequenced from the same sample in a study of blood T cell repertoires in COVID-19. Assay: immunoSEQ multiplex PCR; the TCRdb copy retains only in-frame clones and omits some. The table lists roughly 56,000 clones, roughly 91% of them singletons. Sequenced: peripheral blood. Receptors originate from a man aged 45-65 years with active COVID-19.

The CDR3 is CATSRSGLAESAKNIQYF. In DNA form, the CDR3 reads TGTGCCACCAGCAGATCGGGGTTGGCGGAGTCAGCCAAAAACATTCAGTACTTC. The rearrangement uses TRBV15 and TRBJ2-4; D might be TRBD2 (5 bases). The CDR3 is 18 amino acids. V was shortened by 2 bases and J by 0 bases, with 17 bases between the two germline ends. Germline CDR1 LNHNV, CDR2 YYDKDF (reference sequence).

V and J are TRBV9 and TRBJ2-7; D ambiguous. This CDR3 is 12 amino acids long. The V end lost 3 bases, the J end lost 0 bases, and 4 bases lay between the germline ends. Per germline, CDR1 SGDLS and CDR2 YYNGEE. CDR3 sequence reads: CASSGSSYEQYF. The DNA of the CDR3 is TGTGCCAGCAGCGGGAGCTCCTACGAGCAGTACTTC.

V gene TRBV7-2 combines with J gene TRBJ1-2; 7 bases map to TRBD1. The V gene's germline CDR1 is SGHTA and CDR2 FQGNSA. The CDR3 has 14 residues. V dropped 5 bases and J dropped 6; count of bases not matched to a gene: 9. This CDR3 is CASSENVQGDGYTF. The CDR3 region has the DNA TGTGCCAGCAGCGAAAACGTTCAGGGGGATGGCTACACCTTC.

The chain combines TRBV6-5 with TRBJ1-1; no definite D call. Germline lookup yields CDR1 MNHEY and CDR2 SVGAGI. V was clipped by 6 bases and J by 4 bases, with 15 bases between them. The CDR3 extends over 14 amino acids. CDR3 coding DNA: TGTGCCAGCAGGATGATGTTATCGAGCACTGAAGCTTTCTTT. It is translated as CASRMMLSSTEAFF.

The V call is TRBV21-1, the J call TRBJ2-7; the D segment call TRBD2 is taken from the table without a DNA check. TRBV21-1 corresponds to a pseudogene. The CDR3 length is 13 residues. The CDR3 here is CASSKSPSYEQYF. As DNA, the CDR3 is TGTGCCAGCAGCAAATCTCCGAGCTACGAGCAGTACTTC.

The rearrangement uses TRBV3-1 (or the pseudogene TRBV3-2) and TRBJ1-4; D unclear. Germline-derived CDR1 and CDR2 are LGHDT and YNNKEL (reference sequence). Trimming pared 1 base from V and 3 bases from J, leaving 12 bases between. This CDR3 is 16 amino acids long. The CDR3 loop reads CASSQGRSIANEKLFF. The CDR3 nucleotides are TGTGCCAGCAGCCAAGGTCGCAGTATTGCTAATGAAAAACTGTTTTTT.

The chain has TRBV6-1 and TRBJ2-2; 12 bases fit TRBD2. V was clipped by 4 bases and J by 4 bases; unmatched bases: 4. Germline CDR1 and CDR2: MNHNS and SASEGT. CDR3 length: 16 residues. In DNA form, the CDR3 reads TGTGCCAGCAGTGGTCGACTAGCGGGAGCCACCGGGGAGCTGTTTTTT. Translation: CASSGRLAGATGELFF.

The chain is built from TRBV5-4 and TRBJ2-1; TRBD2 might be the D (5 bases). The V and J ends lost 2 bases and 0 bases respectively, with 12 bases between them. The CDR3 has 16 residues. Germline CDR1 and CDR2: SGHNT and YYREEE (reference sequence). CDR3 loop: CASSFGGPSSYNEQFF. The CDR3 DNA follows: TGTGCCAGCAGCTTCGGAGGTCCGAGCTCCTACAATGAGCAGTTCTTC.

The V and J genes are TRBV5-4 and TRBJ2-3; a possible D gene is TRBD1 (6 bases). This CDR3 is 15 amino acids long. Germline lookup yields CDR1 SGHNT and CDR2 YYREEE (reference sequence). The V end was cut by 0 bases, the J end by 1 base, with 9 bases between. In DNA form, the CDR3 reads TGTGCCAGCAGCTTGGCCCCAGGGGGCACAGATACGCAGTATTTT. Its translation: CASSLAPGGTDTQYF.

The chain recombines TRBV3-1 (or the pseudogene TRBV3-2) with TRBJ2-1; D is uncertain. There are 15 residues in the CDR3. The germline V and J ends were trimmed by 0 bases and 7 bases, with 13 bases remaining between them. The germline V gene has CDR1 LGHDT and CDR2 YNNKEL (reference sequence). The CDR3 loop is CASSQDLGRVNEQFF. The DNA for the CDR3 is TGTGCCAGCAGCCAAGATTTGGGTCGGGTAAATGAGCAGTTCTTC.

The J gene is TRBJ2-3, the V gene TRBV7-8, with 7 bases fitting TRBD2. The V gene end was trimmed by 5 bases and the J gene end by 1 base; junction bases not matched to a gene: 12. The V gene's germline CDR1 is SGHVS and CDR2 FQNEAQ. The CDR3 length is 17 residues. The CDR3 region is CASSHPSGSLRTDTQYF. For the CDR3, the DNA is TGTGCCAGCAGCCACCCTAGCGGCTCCCTCCGCACAGATACGCAGTATTTT.

The chain recombines TRBV7-2 with TRBJ1-2; a weak D match, TRBD1 (6 bases). With 5 bases removed from V and 2 bases from J, the gap between germline ends came to 9 bases. The CDR3 has 13 residues. Germline lookup yields CDR1 SGHTA and CDR2 FQGNSA. CDR3: CASSPDRNYGYTF. The CDR3 nucleotides read TGTGCCAGCAGCCCGGACAGAAACTATGGCTACACCTTC.

The rearrangement joins TRBV18 to TRBJ1-3, with TRBD1 identical over 12 bases. This CDR3 has 15 residues. The junction had 1 base not matched to a gene; V was cut back by 6 bases and J by 1 base. Germline assignment: CDR1 KGHSH and CDR2 LQKENI. The CDR3 loop is CASSGQGASGNTIYF. CDR3 DNA: TGTGCCAGCTCGGGACAGGGGGCTTCTGGAAACACCATATATTTT.

The chain couples TRBV7-9 to TRBJ2-7; 8 positions match TRBD1. CDR3 length: 13 residues. Unmatched junction bases numbered 7, after V lost 5 bases and J lost 7 bases. The germline V gene has CDR1 SEHNR and CDR2 FQNEAQ (reference sequence). The CDR3 DNA is TGTGCCAGCAGCCTCTCAGGGGGCAGGGAGCAGTACTTC. Its protein is CASSLSGGREQYF.

This rearrangement joins TRBV6-5 to TRBJ2-7; weak D call: TRBD2 (6 bases). CDR3 length: 13 amino acids. The V end was cut by 6 bases, the J end by 6 bases, with 15 bases between. Germline V gives CDR1 MNHEY, CDR2 SVGAGI. The CDR3 reads CASSGTLGSEQYF. As DNA, the CDR3 is TGTGCCAGCAGCGGGACTTTGGGTTCCGAGCAGTACTTC.

The V call is TRBV19, the J call TRBJ2-1; perhaps TRBD2 as D (6 bases). CDR1 and CDR2 (germline): LNHDA, SQIVND (reference sequence). This CDR3 is 15 amino acids long. The ends were cut back, 1 base at V and 3 bases at J, with 10 bases in the middle. The CDR3 coding sequence is TGTGCCAGTAGTATAGGTGCGGGGAGCTACAATGAGCAGTTCTTC. It translates to CASSIGAGSYNEQFF.

The chain carries TRBV19 and TRBJ1-6; 7 bases are a match to TRBD1. Germline V gene sequence: CDR1 LNHDA, CDR2 SQIVND (reference sequence). This CDR3 contains 14 residues. Trimming at V came to 7 bases and at J to 9 bases, leaving 9 bases not matched to a gene. The CDR3: CASNGQALISPLHF. The CDR3 nucleotides read TGTGCCAGTAACGGACAGGCCCTTATTTCACCCCTCCACTTT. The full variable domain, rest sourced from reference TRBV19 and TRBJ1-6, is DGGITQSPKYLFRKEGQNVTLSCEQNLNHDAMYWYRQDPGQGLRLIYYSQIVNDFQKGDIAEGYSVSREKKESFPLTVTSAQKNPTAFYLCASNGQALISPLHFGNGTRLTVT.

The V and J genes are TRBV15 and TRBJ2-1; 7 bases match TRBD2. Germline CDR1 is LNHNV and CDR2 is YYDKDF (reference sequence). Trimming removed 3 bases from V and 12 bases from J; junction bases left unmatched: 5. This CDR3 has 12 residues. CDR3 region: CATSSGGSGQFF. Here the CDR3 DNA reads TGTGCCACCAGCAGCGGGGGGTCTGGGCAGTTCTTC.

This clone has only one observation. V usage is TRBV19 and J usage is TRBJ1-5, with D tentatively TRBD1 (6 bases). V shed 3 bases and J shed 1 base, with 13 bases lying between them. The CDR3 extends over 16 amino acids. In germline, CDR1 is LNHDA, CDR2 SQIVND (reference sequence). In nucleotides, the CDR3 is TGTGCCAGTAGTATCTTCTCCACAGGGAGCAATCAGCCCCAGCATTTT. It encodes CASSIFSTGSNQPQHF.